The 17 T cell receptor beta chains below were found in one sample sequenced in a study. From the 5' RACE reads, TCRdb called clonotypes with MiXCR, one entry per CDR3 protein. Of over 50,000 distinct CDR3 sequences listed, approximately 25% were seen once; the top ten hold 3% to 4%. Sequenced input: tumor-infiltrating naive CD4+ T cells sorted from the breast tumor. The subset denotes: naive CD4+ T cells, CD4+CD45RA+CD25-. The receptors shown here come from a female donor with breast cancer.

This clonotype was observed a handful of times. The CDR3 here is CASTAVMGAHEKLFF. The CDR3, as DNA: TGTGCCAGCACCGCGGTAATGGGGGCGCATGAAAAACTGTTTTTT. This rearrangement joins TRBV28 to TRBJ1-4, with D tentatively TRBD1 (6 bases). Germline values: CDR1 MDHEN, CDR2 SYDVKM. This CDR3 contains 15 residues. V gave up 7 bases and J gave up 6 bases, with 18 bases separating them.

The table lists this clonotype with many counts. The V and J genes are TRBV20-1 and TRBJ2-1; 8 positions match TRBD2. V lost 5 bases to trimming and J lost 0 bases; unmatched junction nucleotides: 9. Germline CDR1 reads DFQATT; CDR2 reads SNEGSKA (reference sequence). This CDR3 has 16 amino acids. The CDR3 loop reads CSALTFSGDSYNEQFF. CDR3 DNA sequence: TGCAGTGCTCTTACCTTTAGCGGGGACTCCTACAATGAGCAGTTCTTC.

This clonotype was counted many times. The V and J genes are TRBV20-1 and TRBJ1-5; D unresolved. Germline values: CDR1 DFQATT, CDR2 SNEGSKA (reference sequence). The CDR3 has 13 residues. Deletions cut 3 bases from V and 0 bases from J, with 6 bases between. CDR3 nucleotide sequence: TGCAGTGCTAGCTGGGGTAGCAATCAGCCCCAGCATTTT. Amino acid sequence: CSASWGSNQPQHF.

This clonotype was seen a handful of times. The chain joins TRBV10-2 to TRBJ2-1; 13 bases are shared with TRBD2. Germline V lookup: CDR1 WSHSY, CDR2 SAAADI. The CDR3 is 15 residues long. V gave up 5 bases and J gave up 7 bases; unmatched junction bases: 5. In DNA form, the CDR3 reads TGCGCCAGCAGTTGGACTAGCGGGAGAAAAAATGAGCAGTTCTTC. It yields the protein CASSWTSGRKNEQFF.

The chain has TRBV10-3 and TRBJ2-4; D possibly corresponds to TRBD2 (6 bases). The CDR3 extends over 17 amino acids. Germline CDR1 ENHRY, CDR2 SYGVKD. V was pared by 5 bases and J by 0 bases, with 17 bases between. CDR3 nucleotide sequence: TGTGCCATCAGTTACGGGAGCTCCACTATAGCCAAAAACATTCAGTACTTC. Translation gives CAISYGSSTIAKNIQYF.

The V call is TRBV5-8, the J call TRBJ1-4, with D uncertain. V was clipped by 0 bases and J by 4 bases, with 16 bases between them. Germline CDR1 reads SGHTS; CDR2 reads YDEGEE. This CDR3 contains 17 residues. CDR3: CASSLDRLRTYNEKLFF. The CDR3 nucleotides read TGTGCCAGCAGCTTGGACCGTTTGAGGACCTATAATGAAAAACTGTTTTTT.

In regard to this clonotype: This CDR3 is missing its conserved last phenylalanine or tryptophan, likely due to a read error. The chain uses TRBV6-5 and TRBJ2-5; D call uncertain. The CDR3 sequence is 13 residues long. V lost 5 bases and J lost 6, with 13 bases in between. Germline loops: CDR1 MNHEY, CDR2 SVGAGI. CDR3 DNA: TGTGCCAGCAGTAGGCAGGAACAAAAGACCCAGTACTCC. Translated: CASSRQEQKTQYS.

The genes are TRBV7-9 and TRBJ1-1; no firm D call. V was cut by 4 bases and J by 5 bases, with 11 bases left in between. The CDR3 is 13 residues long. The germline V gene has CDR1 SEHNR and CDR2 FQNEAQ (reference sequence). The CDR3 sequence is CASSSGSETEAFF. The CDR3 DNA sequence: TGTGCCAGCAGCTCGGGGTCCGAAACTGAAGCTTTCTTT.

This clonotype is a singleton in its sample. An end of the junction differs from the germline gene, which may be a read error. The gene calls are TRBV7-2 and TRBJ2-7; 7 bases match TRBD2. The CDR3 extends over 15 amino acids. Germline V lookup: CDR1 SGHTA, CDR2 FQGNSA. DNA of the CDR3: TGTGCCAGCAGCCGGGGTTGGGGGGGAAGCGACGAGCTGTACTTC. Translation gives CASSRGWGGSDELYF.

CDR3 sequence reads: CASSLGLGETQYF. The CDR3 DNA reads as TGCGCCAGCAGCTTAGGACTAGGAGAGACCCAGTACTTC. The chain joins TRBV5-1 to TRBJ2-5; 7 bases map to TRBD2. This CDR3 is built from 13 residues. The trim removed 2 bases at V and 4 bases at J, leaving 2 bases unmatched. Germline CDR1 SGHRS, CDR2 YFSETQ. The full variable domain, its missing parts supplied by reference TRBV5-1 and TRBJ2-5, is KAGVTQTPRYLIKTRGQQVTLSCSPISGHRSVSWYQQTPGQGLQFLFEYFSETQRNKGNFPGRFSGRQFSNSRSEMNVSTLELGDSALYLCASSLGLGETQYFGPGTRLLVL.

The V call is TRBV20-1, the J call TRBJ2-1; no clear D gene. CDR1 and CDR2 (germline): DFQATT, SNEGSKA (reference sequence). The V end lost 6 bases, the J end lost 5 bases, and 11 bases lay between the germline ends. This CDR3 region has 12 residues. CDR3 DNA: TGCAGTGCCGTTCCGAAGGACAATGAGCAGTTCTTC. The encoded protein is CSAVPKDNEQFF.

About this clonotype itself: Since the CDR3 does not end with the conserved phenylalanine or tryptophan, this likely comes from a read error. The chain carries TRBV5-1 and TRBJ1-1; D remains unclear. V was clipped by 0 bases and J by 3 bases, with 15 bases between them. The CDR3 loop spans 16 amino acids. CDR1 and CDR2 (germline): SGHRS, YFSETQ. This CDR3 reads CASSLAGLGRDTEAFL. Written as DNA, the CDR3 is TGCGCCAGCAGCTTGGCCGGGCTGGGAAGGGACACTGAAGCTTTCTTG.

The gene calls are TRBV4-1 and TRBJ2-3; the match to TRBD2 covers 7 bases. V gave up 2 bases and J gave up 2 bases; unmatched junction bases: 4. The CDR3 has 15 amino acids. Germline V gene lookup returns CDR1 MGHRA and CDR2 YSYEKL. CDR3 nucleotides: TGCGCCAGCAGCCAACTTCGACTAGCCACAGATACGCAGTATTTT. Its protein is CASSQLRLATDTQYF.

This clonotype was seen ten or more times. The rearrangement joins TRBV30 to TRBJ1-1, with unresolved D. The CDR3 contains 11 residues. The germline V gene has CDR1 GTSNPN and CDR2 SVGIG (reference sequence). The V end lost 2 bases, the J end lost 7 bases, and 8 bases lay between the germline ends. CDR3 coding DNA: TGTGCCTGGAGTCGAGCAGATGAAGCTTTCTTT. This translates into CAWSRADEAFF.

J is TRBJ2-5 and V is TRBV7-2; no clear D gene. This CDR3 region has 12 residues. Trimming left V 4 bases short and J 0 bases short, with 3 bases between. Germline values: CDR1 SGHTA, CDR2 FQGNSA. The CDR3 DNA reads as TGTGCCAGCAGCTCGTACCAAGAGACCCAGTACTTC. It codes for CASSSYQETQYF.

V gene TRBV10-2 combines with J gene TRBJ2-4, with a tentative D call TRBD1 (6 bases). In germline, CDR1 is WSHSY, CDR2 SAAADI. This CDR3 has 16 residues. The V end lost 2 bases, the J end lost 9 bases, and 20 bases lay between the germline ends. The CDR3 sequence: CASSERGDRTCFIQYF. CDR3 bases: TGCGCCAGCAGTGAGAGGGGTGACAGGACCTGTTTCATTCAGTACTTC.

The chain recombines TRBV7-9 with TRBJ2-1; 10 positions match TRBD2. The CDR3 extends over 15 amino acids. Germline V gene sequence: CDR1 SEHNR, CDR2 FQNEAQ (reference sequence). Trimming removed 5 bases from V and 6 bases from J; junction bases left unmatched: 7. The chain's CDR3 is CASSPSGRGFNEQFF. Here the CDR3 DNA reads TGTGCCAGCAGCCCGAGCGGGAGGGGGTTCAATGAGCAGTTCTTC.